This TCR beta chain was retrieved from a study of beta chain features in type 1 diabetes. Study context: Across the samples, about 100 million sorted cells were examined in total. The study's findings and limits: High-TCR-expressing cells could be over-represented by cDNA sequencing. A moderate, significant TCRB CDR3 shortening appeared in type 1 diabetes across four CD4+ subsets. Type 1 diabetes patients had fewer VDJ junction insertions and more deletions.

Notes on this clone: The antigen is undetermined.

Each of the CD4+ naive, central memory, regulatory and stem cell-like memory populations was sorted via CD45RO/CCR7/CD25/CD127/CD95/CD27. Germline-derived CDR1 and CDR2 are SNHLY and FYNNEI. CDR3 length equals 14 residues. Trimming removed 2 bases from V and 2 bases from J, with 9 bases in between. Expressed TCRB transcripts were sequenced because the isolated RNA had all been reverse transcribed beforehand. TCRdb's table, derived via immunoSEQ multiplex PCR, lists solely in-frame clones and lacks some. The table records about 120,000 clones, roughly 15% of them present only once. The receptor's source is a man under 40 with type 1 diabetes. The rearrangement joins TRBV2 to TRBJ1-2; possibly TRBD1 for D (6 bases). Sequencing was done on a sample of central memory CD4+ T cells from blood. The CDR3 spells CASSELQGNYGYTF. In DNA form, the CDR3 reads TGTGCCAGCAGTGAATTGCAGGGGAACTATGGCTACACCTTC.